A selection of T cell receptor beta chains follows, all from one sample in a study of shared clonotypes between healthy human individuals. Sequencing used immunoSEQ multiplex PCR; TCRdb keeps in-frame clones, though not all of them. The table has some 2.3 million clones, approximately 95% seen once. The source material was naive CD4+ T cells from PBMCs. Receptors originate from a man younger than 30 in good health. Some clones in this sample may be carry-over from other donors' samples. Each CDR3 is given with its conserved first and last residue. The D gene is left open where the match is weak. The listing skips clone size in some rows; elsewhere it reads once, few, many or a size class.

v_call	d_call	clone_size	cdr3_length	j_call	cdr3_aa	cdr3_nt
TRBV5-1	TRBD2	-	16	TRBJ2-3	CASSLAAGLDADTQYF	TGCGCCAGCAGCTTGGCAGCGGGATTAGACGCAGATACGCAGTATTTT
TRBV28	-	-	15	TRBJ2-2	CASSLEGQWDGELFF	TGTGCCAGCAGTTTGGAGGGACAATGGGACGGGGAGCTGTTTTTT
TRBV4-3	-	-	15	TRBJ2-2	CASSQVYRVHGELFF	TGCGCCAGCAGCCAGGTGTACAGGGTTCACGGGGAGCTGTTTTTT
TRBV5-1	TRBD1	-	15	TRBJ1-1	CASSWTGGANTEAFF	TGCGCCAGCAGCTGGACAGGGGGCGCGAACACTGAAGCTTTCTTT
TRBV6-5	TRBD2	once	16	TRBJ2-7	CASSYSRLAGFYEQYF	TGTGCCAGCAGTTATTCCCGACTAGCGGGCTTTTACGAGCAGTACTTC
TRBV5-4	TRBD1	-	16	TRBJ2-2	CASSTRQGPNTGELFF	TGTGCCAGCAGCACTCGACAGGGCCCGAACACCGGGGAGCTGTTTTTT
TRBV7-7	-	-	16	TRBJ2-5	CASSHLGRTDQETQYF	TGTGCCAGCAGCCATTTGGGCAGGACCGACCAAGAGACCCAGTACTTC
TRBV7-8	-	-	16	TRBJ2-7	CASSRATGNSSYEQYF	TGTGCCAGCAGCCGAGCCACAGGGAATAGCTCCTACGAGCAGTACTTC
TRBV11-3	-	once	16	TRBJ1-3	CASSLDFGAPGNTIYF	TGTGCCAGCAGCTTAGACTTCGGAGCCCCTGGAAACACCATATATTTT
TRBV30	TRBD1	-	15	TRBJ1-2	CAWRYRDREYYGYTF	TGTGCCTGGAGATACAGGGACAGGGAGTACTATGGCTACACCTTC
TRBV6-5	TRBD2	-	15	TRBJ2-7	CASSYVSGSSYEQYF	TGTGCCAGCAGTTACGTCAGCGGGAGCTCCTACGAGCAGTACTTC
TRBV6-1	-	-	16	TRBJ1-1	CASSENSGDLNTEAFF	TGTGCCAGCAGTGAAAACTCAGGAGACCTGAACACTGAAGCTTTCTTT
TRBV7-2	TRBD2	-	17	TRBJ2-2	CASSLEVVAGGDGELFF	TGTGCCAGCAGCTTAGAGGTTGTAGCGGGAGGTGACGGGGAGCTGTTTTTT
TRBV7-6	TRBD1	-	16	TRBJ2-1	CASSLAGTGGNNEQFF	TGTGCCAGCAGCTTAGCAGGGACAGGGGGCAACAATGAGCAGTTCTTC
TRBV30	-	-	16	TRBJ2-6	CASSIEGNSGANVLTF	TGTGCCTCTAGTATCGAGGGGAATTCTGGGGCCAACGTCCTGACTTTC
TRBV7-5	-	once	18	TRBJ2-2	CARGEGLAGELNTGELFF	TGTGCCAGAGGGGAGGGGCTAGCGGGAGAACTTAACACCGGGGAGCTGTTTTTT
TRBV28	-	-	12	TRBJ1-2	CASKQDFYGYTF	TGTGCCAGTAAACAGGATTTCTATGGCTACACCTTC
TRBV20-1	-	-	11	TRBJ2-7	CSARDSGQQYF	TGCAGTGCTAGAGATTCGGGGCAGCAGTACTTC
TRBV10-2	TRBD2	-	16	TRBJ2-3	CASTSGRASRTDTQYF	TGCGCCAGCACTAGCGGGAGGGCCTCACGGACAGATACGCAGTATTTT
TRBV18	-	-	15	TRBJ2-1	CASSPPTGAYNEQFF	TGTGCCAGCTCACCACCGACCGGGGCCTACAATGAGCAGTTCTTC
TRBV27	-	-	15	TRBJ2-7	CASSPLGAALYEQYF	TGTGCCAGCAGCCCATTGGGGGCCGCCCTCTACGAGCAGTACTTC
TRBV9	-	-	13	TRBJ2-7	CASSVRRGSEQYF	TGTGCCAGCAGCGTACGGAGGGGATCCGAGCAGTACTTC
TRBV7-9	TRBD1	once	15	TRBJ1-3	CASLLSGGPGNTIYF	TGTGCCAGCCTCTTATCAGGGGGGCCTGGAAACACCATATATTTT
TRBV30	TRBD2	once	17	TRBJ2-7	CAWSFMTGLAGRYEQYF	TGTGCCTGGAGTTTCATGACCGGACTAGCGGGAAGATACGAGCAGTACTTC
TRBV5-4	TRBD1	-	15	TRBJ1-1	CASSVPGTVVTEAFF	TGTGCCAGCAGCGTCCCTGGGACAGTTGTGACTGAAGCTTTCTTT
TRBV4-1	-	-	16	TRBJ1-4	CASSQSWKGTNEKLFF	TGCGCCAGCAGCCAAAGTTGGAAAGGAACTAATGAAAAACTGTTTTTT
TRBV6-1	-	-	13	TRBJ1-4	CASRTTGGEKLFF	TGTGCCAGCAGAACTACAGGAGGGGAAAAACTGTTTTTT
TRBV28	-	once	16	TRBJ1-5	CASSSQGWYSNQPQHF	TGTGCCAGCAGTTCCCAGGGTTGGTATAGCAATCAGCCCCAGCATTTT
TRBV7-9	-	-	16	TRBJ2-4	CASSLGVLSAKNIQYF	TGTGCCAGCAGCCTCGGGGTCCTGTCAGCCAAAAACATTCAGTACTTC
TRBV4-1	-	-	17	TRBJ2-5	CASSRGPAGNYQETQYF	TGCGCCAGCAGCCGTGGGCCAGCAGGGAATTATCAAGAGACCCAGTACTTC
TRBV5-1	-	-	15	TRBJ2-3	CASSDTQGFTDTQYF	TGCGCCAGCAGCGATACCCAGGGATTCACAGATACGCAGTATTTT
TRBV7-9	-	-	15	TRBJ1-5	CASSSSSIHSQPQHF	TGTGCCAGCAGCTCCAGCAGCATACACAGTCAGCCCCAGCATTTT
TRBV11-2	TRBD2	-	17	TRBJ2-1	CASSLFWTSGWGNEQFF	TGTGCCAGCAGCTTATTCTGGACTAGCGGGTGGGGAAATGAGCAGTTCTTC
TRBV29-1	-	-	14	TRBJ2-7	CSVGTERPNHEQYF	TGCAGCGTTGGGACCGAGCGGCCCAACCACGAGCAGTACTTC
TRBV7-8	-	-	15	TRBJ2-3	CASSPDSRSGDTQYF	TGTGCCAGCAGCCCCGACTCACGGTCTGGAGATACGCAGTATTTT
TRBV9	-	-	17	TRBJ2-7	CASSRASGRGVGYEQYF	TGTGCCAGCAGCCGGGCGAGCGGGCGAGGGGTCGGCTACGAGCAGTACTTC
TRBV7-2	TRBD1	-	15	TRBJ1-2	CASRPQQGDWYGYTF	TGTGCCAGCAGGCCTCAGCAGGGGGATTGGTATGGCTACACCTTC
TRBV29-1	TRBD1	-	13	TRBJ2-5	CSVEGGQGGTQYF	TGCAGCGTTGAAGGGGGACAGGGGGGGACCCAGTACTTC
TRBV5-1	-	-	15	TRBJ1-3	CASSDGANSGNTIYF	TGCGCCAGCAGCGACGGGGCCAACTCTGGAAACACCATATATTTT
TRBV7-2	-	-	13	TRBJ2-1	CASSLVGVNEQFF	TGTGCCAGCAGCTTAGTAGGTGTCAATGAGCAGTTCTTC
TRBV4-1	TRBD1	-	16	TRBJ1-5	CASSQGTGGKHQPQHF	TGCGCCAGCAGCCAAGGAACAGGGGGCAAGCATCAGCCCCAGCATTTT
TRBV5-1	-	-	17	TRBJ1-3	CASSLVALGDSGNTIYF	TGCGCCAGCAGCTTGGTTGCCCTGGGCGACTCTGGAAACACCATATATTTT
TRBV5-1	-	-	13	TRBJ2-1	CASSPLALNEQFF	TGCGCCAGCAGCCCGCTGGCGTTGAATGAGCAGTTCTTC